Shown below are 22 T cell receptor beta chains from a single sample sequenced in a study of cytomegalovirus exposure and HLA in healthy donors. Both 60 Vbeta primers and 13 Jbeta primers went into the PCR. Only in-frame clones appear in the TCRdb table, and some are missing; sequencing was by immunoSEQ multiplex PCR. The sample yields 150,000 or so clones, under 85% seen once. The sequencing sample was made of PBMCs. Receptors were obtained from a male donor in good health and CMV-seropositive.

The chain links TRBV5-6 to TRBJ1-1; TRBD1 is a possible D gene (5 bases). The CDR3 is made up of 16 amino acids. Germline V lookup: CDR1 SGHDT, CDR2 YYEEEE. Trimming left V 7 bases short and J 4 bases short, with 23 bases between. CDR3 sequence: CASLRSGWRETTEAFF. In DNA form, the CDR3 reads TGTGCCAGCCTACGGTCAGGGTGGCGGGAGACCACTGAAGCTTTCTTT. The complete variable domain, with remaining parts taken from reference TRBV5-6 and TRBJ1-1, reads DAGVTQSPTHLIKTRGQQVTLRCSPKSGHDTVSWYQQALGQGPQFIFQYYEEEERQRGNFPDRFSGHQFPNYSSELNVNALLLGDSALYLCASLRSGWRETTEAFFGQGTRLTVV.

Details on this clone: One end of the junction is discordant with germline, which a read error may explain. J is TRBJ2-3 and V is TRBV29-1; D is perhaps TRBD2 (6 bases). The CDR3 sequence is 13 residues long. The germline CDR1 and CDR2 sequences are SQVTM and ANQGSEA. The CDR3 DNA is TGCACCGTTGGCTGGCGGGGTGCAGATACGCAGTATTTT. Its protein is CTVGWRGADTQYF.

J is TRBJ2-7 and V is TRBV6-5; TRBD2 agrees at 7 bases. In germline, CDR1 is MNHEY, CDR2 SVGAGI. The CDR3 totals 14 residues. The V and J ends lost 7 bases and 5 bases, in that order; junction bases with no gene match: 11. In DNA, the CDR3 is TGTGCCAGCACCATGGGGGGGGGTACCCACGAGCAGTACTTC. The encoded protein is CASTMGGGTHEQYF.

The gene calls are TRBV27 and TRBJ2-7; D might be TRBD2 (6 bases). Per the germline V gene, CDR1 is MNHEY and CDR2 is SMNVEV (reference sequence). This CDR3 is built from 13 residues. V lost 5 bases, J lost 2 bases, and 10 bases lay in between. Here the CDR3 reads CASSPGLPYEQYF. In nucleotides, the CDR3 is TGTGCCAGCAGTCCGGGACTGCCCTACGAGCAGTACTTC.

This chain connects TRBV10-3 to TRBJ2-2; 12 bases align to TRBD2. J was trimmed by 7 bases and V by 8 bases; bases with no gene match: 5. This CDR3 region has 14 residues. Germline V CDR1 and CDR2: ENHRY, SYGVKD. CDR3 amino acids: CAISSGGASGELFF. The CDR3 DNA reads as TGTGCCATCTCTAGCGGGGGGGCGAGCGGGGAGCTGTTTTTT.

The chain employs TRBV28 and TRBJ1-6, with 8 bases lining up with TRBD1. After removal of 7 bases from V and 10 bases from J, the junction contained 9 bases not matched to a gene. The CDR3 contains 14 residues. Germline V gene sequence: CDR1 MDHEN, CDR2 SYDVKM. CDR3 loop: CASKVTGGSSPLHF. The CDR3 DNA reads TGTGCCAGCAAAGTCACAGGGGGTAGCTCACCCCTCCACTTT. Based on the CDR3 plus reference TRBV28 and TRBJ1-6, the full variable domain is DVKVTQSSRYLVKRTGEKVFLECVQDMDHENMFWYRQDPGLGLRLIYFSYDVKMKEKGDIPEGYSVSREKKERFSLILESASTNQTSMYLCASKVTGGSSPLHFGNGTRLTVT.

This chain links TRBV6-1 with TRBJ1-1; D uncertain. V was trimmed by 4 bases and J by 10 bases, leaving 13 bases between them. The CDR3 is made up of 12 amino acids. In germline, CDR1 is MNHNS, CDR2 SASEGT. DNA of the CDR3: TGTGCCAGCAGTGTGGCGACCGCGGGAGCTTTCTTT. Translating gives CASSVATAGAFF.

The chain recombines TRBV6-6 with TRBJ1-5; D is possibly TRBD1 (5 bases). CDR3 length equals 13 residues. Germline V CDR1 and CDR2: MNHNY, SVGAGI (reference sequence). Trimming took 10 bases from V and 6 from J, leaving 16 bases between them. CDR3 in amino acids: CATRWGVGQPQHF. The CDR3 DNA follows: TGTGCCACTCGGTGGGGCGTCGGTCAGCCCCAGCATTTT.

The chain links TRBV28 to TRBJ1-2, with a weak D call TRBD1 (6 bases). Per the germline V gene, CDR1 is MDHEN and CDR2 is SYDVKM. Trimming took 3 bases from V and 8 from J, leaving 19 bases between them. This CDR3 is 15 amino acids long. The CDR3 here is CASSLRLVGGPGYTF. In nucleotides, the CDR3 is TGTGCCAGCAGTTTGCGTTTGGTAGGGGGACCAGGCTACACCTTC.

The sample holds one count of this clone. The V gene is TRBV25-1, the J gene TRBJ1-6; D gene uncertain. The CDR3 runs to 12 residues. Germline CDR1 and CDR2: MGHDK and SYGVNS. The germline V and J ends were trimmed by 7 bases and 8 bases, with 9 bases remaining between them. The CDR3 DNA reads TGTGCCAGCAACGAGGGTCATTCACCCCTCCACTTT. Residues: CASNEGHSPLHF.

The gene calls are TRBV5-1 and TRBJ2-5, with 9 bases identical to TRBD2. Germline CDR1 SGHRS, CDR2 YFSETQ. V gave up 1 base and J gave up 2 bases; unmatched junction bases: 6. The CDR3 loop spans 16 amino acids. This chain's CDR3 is CASSLRPSGTQETQYF. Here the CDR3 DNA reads TGCGCCAGCAGCTTGCGGCCTAGCGGGACTCAAGAGACCCAGTACTTC.

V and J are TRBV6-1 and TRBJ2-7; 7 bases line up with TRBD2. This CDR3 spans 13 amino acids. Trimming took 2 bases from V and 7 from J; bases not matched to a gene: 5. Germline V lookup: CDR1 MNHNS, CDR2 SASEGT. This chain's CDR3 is CASSERDYGEQYF. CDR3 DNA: TGTGCCAGCAGTGAAAGGGACTACGGGGAGCAGTACTTC.

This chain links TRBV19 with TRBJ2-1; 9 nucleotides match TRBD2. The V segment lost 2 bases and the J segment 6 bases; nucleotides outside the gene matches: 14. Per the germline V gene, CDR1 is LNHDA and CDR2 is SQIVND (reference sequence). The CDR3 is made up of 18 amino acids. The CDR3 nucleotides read TGTGCCAGTAGTATATATCCCCGTATAGCGGGGGAGGGCAATGAGCAGTTCTTC. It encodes CASSIYPRIAGEGNEQFF.

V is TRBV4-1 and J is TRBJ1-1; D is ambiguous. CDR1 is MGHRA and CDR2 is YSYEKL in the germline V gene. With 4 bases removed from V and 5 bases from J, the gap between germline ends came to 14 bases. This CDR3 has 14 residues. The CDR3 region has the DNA TGCGCCAGCAGCCCAGGAGCGGGTAGGACTGAAGCTTTCTTT. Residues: CASSPGAGRTEAFF.

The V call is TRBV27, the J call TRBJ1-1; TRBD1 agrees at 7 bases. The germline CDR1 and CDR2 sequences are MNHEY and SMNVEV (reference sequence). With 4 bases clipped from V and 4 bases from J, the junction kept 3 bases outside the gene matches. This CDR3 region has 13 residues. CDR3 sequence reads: CASSSGGITEAFF. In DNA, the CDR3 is TGTGCCAGCAGTTCAGGGGGGATCACTGAAGCTTTCTTT.

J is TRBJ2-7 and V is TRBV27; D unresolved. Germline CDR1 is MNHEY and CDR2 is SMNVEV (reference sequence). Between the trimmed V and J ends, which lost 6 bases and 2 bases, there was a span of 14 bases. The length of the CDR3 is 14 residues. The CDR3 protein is CASSARFSAYEQYF. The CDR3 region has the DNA TGTGCCAGCAGCGCGCGGTTCTCCGCCTACGAGCAGTACTTC.

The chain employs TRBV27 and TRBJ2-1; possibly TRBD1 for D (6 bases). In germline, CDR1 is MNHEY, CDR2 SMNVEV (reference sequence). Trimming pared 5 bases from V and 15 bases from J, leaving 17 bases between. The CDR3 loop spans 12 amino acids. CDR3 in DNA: TGTGCCAGCAGTCCTGTACAGGGTAGGTGGTTCTTC. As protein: CASSPVQGRWFF.

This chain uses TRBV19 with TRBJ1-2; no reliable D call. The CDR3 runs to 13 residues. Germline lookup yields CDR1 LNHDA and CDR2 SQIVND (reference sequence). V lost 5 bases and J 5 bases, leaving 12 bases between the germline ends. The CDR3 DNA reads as TGTGCCAGTAGTGACATCCCCCTATATGGCTACACCTTC. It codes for CASSDIPLYGYTF.

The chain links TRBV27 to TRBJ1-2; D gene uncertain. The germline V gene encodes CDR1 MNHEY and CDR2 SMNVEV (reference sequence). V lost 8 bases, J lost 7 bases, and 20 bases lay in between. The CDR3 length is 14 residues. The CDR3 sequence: CASSLRGWPSGYTF. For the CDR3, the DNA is TGTGCCAGCTCCCTCCGCGGGTGGCCGTCTGGCTACACCTTC.

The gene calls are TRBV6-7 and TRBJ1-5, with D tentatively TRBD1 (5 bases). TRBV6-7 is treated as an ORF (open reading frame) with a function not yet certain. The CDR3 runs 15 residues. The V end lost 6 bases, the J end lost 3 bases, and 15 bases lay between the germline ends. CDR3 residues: CASSLEDSYNQPQHF. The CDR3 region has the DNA TGTGCCAGCAGCCTTGAAGACAGCTACAATCAGCCCCAGCATTTT.

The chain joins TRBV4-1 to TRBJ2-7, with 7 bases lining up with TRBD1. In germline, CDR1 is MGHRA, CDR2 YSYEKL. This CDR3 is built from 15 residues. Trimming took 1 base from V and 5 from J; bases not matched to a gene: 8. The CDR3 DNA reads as TGCGCCAGCAGCCAAGTGGCAGGGGGAAAGAACGAGCAGTACTTC. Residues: CASSQVAGGKNEQYF.

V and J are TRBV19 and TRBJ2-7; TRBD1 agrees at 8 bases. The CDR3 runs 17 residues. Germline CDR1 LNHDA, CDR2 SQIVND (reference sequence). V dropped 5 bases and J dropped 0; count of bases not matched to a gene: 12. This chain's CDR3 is CASSRKTGQASSYEQYF. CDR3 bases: TGTGCCAGTAGTCGTAAGACGGGACAGGCAAGCTCCTACGAGCAGTACTTC. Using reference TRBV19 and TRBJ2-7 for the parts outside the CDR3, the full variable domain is DGGITQSPKYLFRKEGQNVTLSCEQNLNHDAMYWYRQDPGQGLRLIYYSQIVNDFQKGDIAEGYSVSREKKESFPLTVTSAQKNPTAFYLCASSRKTGQASSYEQYFGPGTRLTVT.